Presented here are 15 T cell receptor beta chains from one specimen sequenced in a study of type 1 regulatory T cells. Antigens of these TCRs are unknown. From the reads, TCRdb called clonotypes with MiXCR, one entry per CDR3 protein. The sample includes roughly 71,000 distinct CDR3 sequences, about three fifths of them seen just once. Source material: cultured T cells, either the whole culture or a sorted T cell fraction (not recorded which). Stated subset: Tr1-enriched cell product generated in vitro against host alloantigens. The receptors come from a human donor in good health.

This rearrangement joins TRBV2 to TRBJ1-3; D remains unclear. Germline V lookup: CDR1 SNHLY, CDR2 FYNNEI. V was pared by 6 bases and J by 0 bases, with 3 bases between. The CDR3 runs 12 residues. The CDR3 spells CASRSSGNTIYF. The CDR3 nucleotides read TGTGCCAGCAGGAGCTCTGGAAACACCATATATTTT.

This clonotype was detected a few times. The V call is TRBV10-3, the J call TRBJ2-5, with unresolved D. Germline V gene sequence: CDR1 ENHRY, CDR2 SYGVKD. The CDR3 has 12 residues. The V end was cut by 5 bases, the J end by 2 bases, with 6 bases between. Here the CDR3 DNA reads TGTGCCATCAGTCGGCAGCAAGAGACCCAGTACTTC. Encoded protein: CAISRQQETQYF.

With regard to this clonotype: Mismatch with germline at one junction end may stem from a read error. The chain is built from TRBV11-3 and TRBJ2-2; 8 positions match TRBD2. Germline lookup yields CDR1 SGHNT and CDR2 YENEEA. The CDR3 contains 16 residues. The DNA for the CDR3 is TGTGCCAGCAGCTTAGCTATGGGACTAGGGCCCGGGAAGCTGTTTTTT. Encoded protein: CASSLAMGLGPGKLFF.

The CDR3 DNA reads as TGTGCCAGCTCACGCGACATCGTGACTAATGAAAAACTGTTTTTT. Its translation: CASSRDIVTNEKLFF. This sequence joins TRBV18 and TRBJ1-4; the D is unclear. This CDR3 has 15 residues. V shed 4 bases and J shed 2 bases, with 11 bases lying between them. Germline V gene lookup returns CDR1 KGHSH and CDR2 LQKENI.

Concerning this clonotype itself: The junction departs from the called germline gene at one end, perhaps through a read error. The chain uses TRBV7-9 and TRBJ1-2; 9 bases are shared with TRBD1. CDR3 length: 15 residues. The V gene's germline CDR1 is SEHNR and CDR2 FQNEAQ (reference sequence). The CDR3 region has the DNA TGTGCCAGCAGCCTAGCCCCGGGACAGGGTGAGGGCTACACCTTC. Its protein is CASSLAPGQGEGYTF.

This clonotype was picked up a small number of times. The J gene is TRBJ2-2, the V gene TRBV19; TRBD2 matches 10 bases. The V and J ends lost 8 bases and 0 bases, in that order; junction bases with no gene match: 6. The CDR3 has 16 amino acids. Germline loops: CDR1 LNHDA, CDR2 SQIVND (reference sequence). CDR3 amino acids: CASYLAGAPNTGELFF. CDR3 in DNA: TGTGCCAGTTATCTAGCGGGAGCCCCGAACACCGGGGAGCTGTTTTTT.

This rearrangement joins TRBV3-1 to TRBJ2-7, with 8 bases aligning to TRBD1. This CDR3 comprises 15 residues. V trimming: 4 bases; J trimming: 5 bases; junction bases outside the gene matches: 10. Germline CDR1 is LGHDT and CDR2 is YNNKEL (reference sequence). CDR3 protein: CASSRSPGGENEQYF. The CDR3 DNA follows: TGTGCCAGCAGCCGATCCCCAGGGGGCGAGAACGAGCAGTACTTC.

This clonotype has just a few counts. The V and J genes are TRBV7-2 and TRBJ2-7, with D possibly being TRBD2 (5 bases). Per the germline V gene, CDR1 is SGHTA and CDR2 is FQGNSA. CDR3 size: 16 residues. The V end was cut by 0 bases, the J end by 3 bases, with 15 bases between. The CDR3 bases are TGTGCCAGCAGCTTAGCGGCCCCCCGCCGGGGCTACGAGCAGTACTTC. As protein: CASSLAAPRRGYEQYF.

V and J are TRBV7-2 and TRBJ1-1; D is undetermined. The CDR3 loop spans 15 amino acids. Germline CDR1 reads SGHTA; CDR2 reads FQGNSA. V was trimmed by 0 bases and J by 0 bases, leaving 8 bases between them. The CDR3 sequence is CASSLAARLNTEAFF. Here the CDR3 DNA reads TGTGCCAGCAGCTTAGCAGCTCGGCTGAACACTGAAGCTTTCTTT.

The chain employs TRBV27 and TRBJ1-4, with TRBD1 matching 10 bases. CDR3 length: 16 residues. CDR1 is MNHEY and CDR2 is SMNVEV in the germline V gene (reference sequence). The V segment lost 3 bases and the J segment 8 bases; nucleotides outside the gene matches: 9. The DNA for the CDR3 is TGTGCCAGCAGTTTTCAAGGTGGGACAGGGGTAGAAAAACTGTTTTTT. Its protein product is CASSFQGGTGVEKLFF.

This clonotype was counted a few times. The chain is built from TRBV5-5 and TRBJ1-3; a possible D gene is TRBD1 (6 bases). CDR1 is SGHKS, CDR2 YYEKEE, per germline (reference sequence). V lost 1 base and J 4 bases, leaving 12 bases between the germline ends. This CDR3 has 15 residues. The CDR3 spells CASSLLQGGGNTIYF. CDR3 coding DNA: TGTGCCAGCAGCTTGCTACAGGGAGGAGGAAACACCATATATTTT.

This clonotype was observed a few times. The genes are TRBV21-1 and TRBJ1-1; the table gives TRBD1 as D, unverified against the DNA. TRBV21-1 represents a pseudogene. The CDR3 consists of 13 residues. CDR3 DNA sequence: TGTGCCAGCAGCAAAGCGGGGGCGACTGAAGCTTTCTTT. Protein: CASSKAGATEAFF.

This clonotype came up a few times. The CDR3 DNA reads as TGCAGTGCAACTACAGCGAATCAGCCCCAGCATTTT. Residues: CSATTANQPQHF. This sequence joins TRBV20-1 and TRBJ1-5; no clear D gene. Germline V gives CDR1 DFQATT, CDR2 SNEGSKA (reference sequence). Trimming removed 6 bases from V and 4 bases from J, with 10 bases in between. The CDR3 is made up of 12 amino acids.

The chain uses TRBV27 and TRBJ1-1; 7 bases are a match to TRBD1. Germline V gives CDR1 MNHEY, CDR2 SMNVEV (reference sequence). The CDR3 consists of 14 residues. The junction had 3 bases not matched to a gene; V was cut back by 3 bases and J by 2 bases. CDR3 in amino acids: CASSFDRANTEAFF. For the CDR3, the DNA is TGTGCCAGCAGTTTTGACAGGGCTAACACTGAAGCTTTCTTT.

As concerns this clonotype: A much larger clone differs from this one at a single base, so this may be a read error. The rearrangement joins TRBV3-1 to TRBJ2-3; the match to TRBD1 covers 8 bases. The germline V gene encodes CDR1 LGHDT and CDR2 YNNKEL (reference sequence). With 4 bases clipped from V and 6 bases from J, the junction kept 6 bases outside the gene matches. The CDR3 extends over 14 amino acids. The CDR3 region has the DNA TGTGCCAGCAGCCTACGGACAGGGAATGATACGCAGTATTTT. Translation gives CASSLRTGNDTQYF.